This T cell receptor beta chain was recorded in a study of shared clonotypes between healthy human individuals. Findings and limits, study-wide: In contrast to clonotypes shared by all four donors, non-shared clonotypes had lower generation probabilities. The diversity represented, both genetic and in exposure history, was limited by few donors.

This CDR3 region has 14 residues. Naivety among CD8 cells was defined by CD45RO negativity and positive CCR7 selection, thereby excluding terminally differentiated effector memory CD45RA+ cells. A remark on this clone: Its antigen is undetermined.

Assay: immunoSEQ multiplex PCR; the TCRdb copy retains only in-frame clones and omits some. In the table there are more than 550,000 clones, roughly 94% of which are singletons. What was sequenced was naive CD8+ T cells sorted from blood. The receptor comes from a man aged 25-45 years in good health. The chain is built from TRBV12-1 and TRBJ2-7. TRBV12-1 is deemed a pseudogene. The CDR3: CASTSGSDGYEQYF. Here the CDR3 DNA reads TGTGCCAGCACCTCCGGCTCGGACGGATACGAGCAGTACTTC.